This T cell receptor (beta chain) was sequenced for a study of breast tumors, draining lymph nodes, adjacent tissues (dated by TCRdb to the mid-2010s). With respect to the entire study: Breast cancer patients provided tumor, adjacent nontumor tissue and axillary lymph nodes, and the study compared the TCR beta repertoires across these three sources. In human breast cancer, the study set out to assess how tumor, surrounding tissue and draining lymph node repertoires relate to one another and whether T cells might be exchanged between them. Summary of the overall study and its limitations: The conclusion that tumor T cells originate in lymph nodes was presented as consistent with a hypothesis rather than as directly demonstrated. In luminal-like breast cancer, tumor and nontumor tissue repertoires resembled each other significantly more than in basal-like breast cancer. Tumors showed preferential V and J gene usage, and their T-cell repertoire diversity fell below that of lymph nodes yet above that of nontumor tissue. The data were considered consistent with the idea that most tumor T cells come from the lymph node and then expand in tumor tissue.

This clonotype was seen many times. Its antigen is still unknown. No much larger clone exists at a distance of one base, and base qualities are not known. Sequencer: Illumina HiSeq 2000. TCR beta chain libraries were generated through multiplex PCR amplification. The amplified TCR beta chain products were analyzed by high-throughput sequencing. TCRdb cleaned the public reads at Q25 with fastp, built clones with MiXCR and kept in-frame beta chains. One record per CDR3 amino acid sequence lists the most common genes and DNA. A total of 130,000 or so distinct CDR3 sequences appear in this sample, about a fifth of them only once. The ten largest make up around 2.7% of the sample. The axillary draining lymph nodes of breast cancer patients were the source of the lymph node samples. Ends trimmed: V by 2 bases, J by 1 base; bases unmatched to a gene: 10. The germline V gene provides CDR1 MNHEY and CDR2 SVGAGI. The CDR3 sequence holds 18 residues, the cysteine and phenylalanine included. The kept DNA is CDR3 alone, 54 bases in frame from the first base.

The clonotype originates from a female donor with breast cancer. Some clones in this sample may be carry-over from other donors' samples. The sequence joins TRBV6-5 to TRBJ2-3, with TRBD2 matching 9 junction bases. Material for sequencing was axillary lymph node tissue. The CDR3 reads CASSYAATLAGGTDTQYF. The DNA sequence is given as TGTGCCAGCAGTTACGCAGCCACCTTAGCGGGAGGCACAGATACGCAGTATTTT.